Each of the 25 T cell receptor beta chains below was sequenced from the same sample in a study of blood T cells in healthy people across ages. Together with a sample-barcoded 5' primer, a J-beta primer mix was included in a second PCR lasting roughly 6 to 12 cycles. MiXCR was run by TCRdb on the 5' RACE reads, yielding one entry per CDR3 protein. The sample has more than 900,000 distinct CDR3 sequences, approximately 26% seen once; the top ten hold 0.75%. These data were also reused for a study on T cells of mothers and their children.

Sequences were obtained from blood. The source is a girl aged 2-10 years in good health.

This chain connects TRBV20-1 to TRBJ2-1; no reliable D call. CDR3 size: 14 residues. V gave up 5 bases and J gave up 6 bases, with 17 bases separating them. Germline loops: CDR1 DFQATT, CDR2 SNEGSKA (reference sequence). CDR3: CSAFDPSGVNEQFF. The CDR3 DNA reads TGCAGTGCTTTTGACCCCTCGGGCGTCAATGAGCAGTTCTTC.

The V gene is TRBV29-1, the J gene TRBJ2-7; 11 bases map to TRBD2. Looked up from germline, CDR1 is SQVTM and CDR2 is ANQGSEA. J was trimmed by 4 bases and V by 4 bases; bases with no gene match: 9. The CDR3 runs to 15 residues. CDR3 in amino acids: CSVVKGTSGYYEQYF. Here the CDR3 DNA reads TGCAGCGTTGTGAAAGGGACTAGCGGATATTACGAGCAGTACTTC.

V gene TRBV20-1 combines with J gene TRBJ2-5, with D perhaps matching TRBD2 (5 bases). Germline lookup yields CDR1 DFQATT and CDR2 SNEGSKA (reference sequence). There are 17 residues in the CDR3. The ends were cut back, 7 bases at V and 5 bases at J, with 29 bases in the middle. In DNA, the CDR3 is TGCAGTGGTTATACTAGAGGTTCTAGCAGCGTGGTGGAGACCCAGTACTTC. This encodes CSGYTRGSSSVVETQYF.

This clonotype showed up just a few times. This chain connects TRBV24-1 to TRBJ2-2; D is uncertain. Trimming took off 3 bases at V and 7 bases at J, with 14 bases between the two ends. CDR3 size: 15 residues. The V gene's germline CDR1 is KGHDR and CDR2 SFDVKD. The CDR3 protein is CATSDDLAPGGELFF. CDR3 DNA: TGTGCCACCAGTGATGACCTCGCCCCGGGCGGGGAGCTGTTTTTT.

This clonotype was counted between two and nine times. This CDR3 is CSATTGEGSYEQYF. CDR3 DNA: TGCAGTGCAACGACGGGGGAGGGTTCCTACGAGCAGTACTTC. The chain employs TRBV20-1 and TRBJ2-7, with 7 bases fitting TRBD2. V shed 6 bases, J shed 1 base, and the junction held 9 bases outside the gene matches. CDR3 length: 14 amino acids. Germline V lookup: CDR1 DFQATT, CDR2 SNEGSKA (reference sequence).

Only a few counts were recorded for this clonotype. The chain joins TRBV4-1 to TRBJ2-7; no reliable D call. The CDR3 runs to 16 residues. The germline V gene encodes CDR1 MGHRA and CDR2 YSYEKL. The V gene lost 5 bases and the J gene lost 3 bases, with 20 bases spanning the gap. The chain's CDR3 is CASSAPGTTQYYEQYF. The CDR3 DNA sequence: TGCGCCAGCAGCGCCCCTGGAACGACCCAATACTACGAGCAGTACTTC.

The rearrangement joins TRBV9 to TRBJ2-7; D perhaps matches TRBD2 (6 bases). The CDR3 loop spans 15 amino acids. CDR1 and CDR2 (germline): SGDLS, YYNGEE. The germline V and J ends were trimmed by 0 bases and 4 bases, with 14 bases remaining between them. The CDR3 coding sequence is TGTGCCAGCAGCGTAGGGATAGCGGAGGGATACGAGCAGTACTTC. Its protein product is CASSVGIAEGYEQYF.

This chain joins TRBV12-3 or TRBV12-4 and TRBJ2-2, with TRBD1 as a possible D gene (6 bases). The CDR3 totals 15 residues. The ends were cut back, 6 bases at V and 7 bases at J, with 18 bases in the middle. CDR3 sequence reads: CASSPQTGSLGELFF. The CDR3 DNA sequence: TGTGCCAGCAGCCCCCAGACAGGATCTCTCGGGGAGCTGTTTTTT.

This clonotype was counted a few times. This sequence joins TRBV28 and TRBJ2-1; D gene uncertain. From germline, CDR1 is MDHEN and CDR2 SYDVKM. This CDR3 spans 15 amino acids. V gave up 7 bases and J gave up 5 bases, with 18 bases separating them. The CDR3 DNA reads TGTGCCAGCATCCGAAGACCCACCGGCGACAATGAGCAGTTCTTC. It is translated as CASIRRPTGDNEQFF.

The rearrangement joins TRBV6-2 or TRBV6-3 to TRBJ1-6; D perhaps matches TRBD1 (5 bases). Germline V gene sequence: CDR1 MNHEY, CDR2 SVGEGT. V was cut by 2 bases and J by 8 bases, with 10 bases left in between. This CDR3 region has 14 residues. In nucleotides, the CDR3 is TGTGCCAGCAGTTACAATACAGGCGATTCACCCCTCCACTTT. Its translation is CASSYNTGDSPLHF.

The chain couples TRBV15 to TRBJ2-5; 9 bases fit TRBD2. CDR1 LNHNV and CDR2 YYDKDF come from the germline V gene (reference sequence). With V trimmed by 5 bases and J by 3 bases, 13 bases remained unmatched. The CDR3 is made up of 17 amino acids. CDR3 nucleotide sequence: TGTGCCACCAGCCCGCAGCTATCGACTAGCGGCAAAGAGACCCAGTACTTC. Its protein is CATSPQLSTSGKETQYF.

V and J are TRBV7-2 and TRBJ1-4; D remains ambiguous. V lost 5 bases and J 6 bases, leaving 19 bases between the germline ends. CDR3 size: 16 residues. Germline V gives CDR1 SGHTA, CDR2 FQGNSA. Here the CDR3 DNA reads TGTGCCAGCAGCCAAATCAGCCCTTTCGGGGATGAAAAACTGTTTTTT. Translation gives CASSQISPFGDEKLFF.

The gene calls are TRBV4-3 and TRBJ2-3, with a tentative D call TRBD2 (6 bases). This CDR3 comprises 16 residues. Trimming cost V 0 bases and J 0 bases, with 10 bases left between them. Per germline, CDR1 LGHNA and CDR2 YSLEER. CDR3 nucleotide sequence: TGCGCCAGCAGCCAAGAGGGGGGAACTAGCACAGATACGCAGTATTTT. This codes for CASSQEGGTSTDTQYF.

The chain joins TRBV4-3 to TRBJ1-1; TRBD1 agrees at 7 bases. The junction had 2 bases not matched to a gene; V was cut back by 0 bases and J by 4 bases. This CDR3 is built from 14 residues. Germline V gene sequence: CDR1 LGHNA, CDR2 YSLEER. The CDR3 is CASSQDRGGTEAFF. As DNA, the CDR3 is TGCGCCAGCAGCCAAGACAGGGGGGGCACTGAAGCTTTCTTT.

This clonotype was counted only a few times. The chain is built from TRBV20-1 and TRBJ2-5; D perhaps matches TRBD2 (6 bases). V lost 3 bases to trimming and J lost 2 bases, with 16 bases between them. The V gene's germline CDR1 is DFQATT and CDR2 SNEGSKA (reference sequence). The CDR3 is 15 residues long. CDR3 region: CSASSLAPSQETQYF. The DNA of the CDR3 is TGCAGTGCTAGTTCCCTAGCGCCCTCTCAAGAGACCCAGTACTTC.

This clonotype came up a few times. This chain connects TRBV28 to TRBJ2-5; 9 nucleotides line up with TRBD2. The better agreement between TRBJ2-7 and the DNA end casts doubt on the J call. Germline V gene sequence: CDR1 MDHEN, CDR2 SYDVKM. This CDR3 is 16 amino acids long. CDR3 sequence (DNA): TGTGCCAGCACCTTGAACCTAGCGGGACTCTCCTACGAGCAGTACTTC. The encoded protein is CASTLNLAGLSYEQYF.

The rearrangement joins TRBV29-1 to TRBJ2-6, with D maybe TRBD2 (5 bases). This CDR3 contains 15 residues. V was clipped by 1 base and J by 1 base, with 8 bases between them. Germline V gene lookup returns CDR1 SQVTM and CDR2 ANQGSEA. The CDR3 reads CSVEGELSGANVLTF. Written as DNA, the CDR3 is TGCAGCGTTGAAGGGGAGTTATCTGGGGCCAACGTCCTGACTTTC.

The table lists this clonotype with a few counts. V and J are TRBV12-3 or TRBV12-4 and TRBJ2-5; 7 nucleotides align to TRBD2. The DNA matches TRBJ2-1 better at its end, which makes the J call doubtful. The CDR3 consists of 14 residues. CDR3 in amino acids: CAIMGGERYNEQFF. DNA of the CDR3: TGTGCCATAATGGGGGGGGAAAGGTACAATGAGCAGTTCTTC.

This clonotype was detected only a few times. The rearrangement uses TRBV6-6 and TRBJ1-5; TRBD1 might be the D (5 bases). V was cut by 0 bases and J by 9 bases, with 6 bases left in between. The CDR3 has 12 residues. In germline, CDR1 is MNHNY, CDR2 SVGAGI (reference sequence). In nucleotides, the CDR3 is TGTGCCAGCAGTTACTCGGGGCGGCCCCAGCATTTT. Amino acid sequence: CASSYSGRPQHF.

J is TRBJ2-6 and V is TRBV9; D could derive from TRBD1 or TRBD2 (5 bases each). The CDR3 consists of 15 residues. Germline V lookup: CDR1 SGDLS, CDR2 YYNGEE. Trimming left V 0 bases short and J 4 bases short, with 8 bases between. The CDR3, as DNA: TGTGCCAGCAGCGTAGCGGGGCAGGGGGCCAACGTCCTGACTTTC. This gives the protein CASSVAGQGANVLTF.

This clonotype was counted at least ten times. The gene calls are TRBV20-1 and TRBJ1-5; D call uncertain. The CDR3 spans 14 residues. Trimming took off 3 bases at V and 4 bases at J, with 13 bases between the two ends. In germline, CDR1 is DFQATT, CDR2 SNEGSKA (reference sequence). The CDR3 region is CSASLFGINQPQHF. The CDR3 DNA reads TGCAGTGCTAGTCTGTTCGGGATTAATCAGCCCCAGCATTTT.

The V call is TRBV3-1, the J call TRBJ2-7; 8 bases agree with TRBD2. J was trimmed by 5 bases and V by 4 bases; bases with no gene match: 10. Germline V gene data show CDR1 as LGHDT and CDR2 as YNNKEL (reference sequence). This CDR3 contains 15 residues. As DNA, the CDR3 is TGTGCCAGCAGCCGGAGCGGGACTAGGAAACACGAGCAGTACTTC. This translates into CASSRSGTRKHEQYF.

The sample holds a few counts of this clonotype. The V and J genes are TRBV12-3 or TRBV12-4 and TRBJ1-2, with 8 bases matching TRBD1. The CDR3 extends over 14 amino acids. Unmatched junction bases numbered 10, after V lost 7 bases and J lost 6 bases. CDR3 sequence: CASTGQGRYDGYTF. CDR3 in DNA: TGTGCCAGCACCGGACAGGGAAGGTATGATGGCTACACCTTC.

CDR3 sequence reads: CASSQESQPQHF. CDR3 coding DNA: TGTGCCAGCAGCCAAGAAAGTCAGCCCCAGCATTTT. The chain employs TRBV3-1 and TRBJ1-5; D unresolved. This CDR3 is built from 12 residues. Trimming stripped 0 bases from V and 6 bases from J, with 3 bases between. Germline V gene lookup returns CDR1 LGHDT and CDR2 YNNKEL (reference sequence). Full variable domain (rest looked up from reference TRBV3-1 and TRBJ1-5): DTAVSQTPKYLVTQMGNDKSIKCEQNLGHDTMYWYKQDSKKFLKIMFSYNNKELIINETVPNRFSPKSPDKAHLNLHINSLELGDSAVYFCASSQESQPQHFGDGTRLSIL.

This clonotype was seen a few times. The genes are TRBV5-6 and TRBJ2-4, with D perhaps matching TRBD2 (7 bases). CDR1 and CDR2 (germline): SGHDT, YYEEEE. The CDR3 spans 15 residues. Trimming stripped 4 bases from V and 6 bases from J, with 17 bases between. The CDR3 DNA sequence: TGTGCCAGCAGCCCCGGGCGGGGGCGCGGAAACATTCAGTACTTC. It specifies CASSPGRGRGNIQYF.